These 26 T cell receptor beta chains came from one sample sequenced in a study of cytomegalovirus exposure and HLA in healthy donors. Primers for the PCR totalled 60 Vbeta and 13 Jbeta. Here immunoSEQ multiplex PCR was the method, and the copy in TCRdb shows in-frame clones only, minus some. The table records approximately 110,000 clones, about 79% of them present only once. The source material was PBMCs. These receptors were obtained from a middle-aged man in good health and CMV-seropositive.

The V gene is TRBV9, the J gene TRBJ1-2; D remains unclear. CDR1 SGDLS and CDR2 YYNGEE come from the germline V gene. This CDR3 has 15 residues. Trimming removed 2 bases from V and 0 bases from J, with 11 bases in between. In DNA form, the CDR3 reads TGTGCCAGCAGCGTCGGACGGGGAGCTAACTATGGCTACACCTTC. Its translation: CASSVGRGANYGYTF.

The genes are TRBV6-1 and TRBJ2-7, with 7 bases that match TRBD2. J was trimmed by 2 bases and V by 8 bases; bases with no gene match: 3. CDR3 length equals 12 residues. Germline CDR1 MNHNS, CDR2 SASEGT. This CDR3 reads CASRRGAYEQYF. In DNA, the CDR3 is TGTGCCAGCCGTCGGGGGGCCTACGAGCAGTACTTC.

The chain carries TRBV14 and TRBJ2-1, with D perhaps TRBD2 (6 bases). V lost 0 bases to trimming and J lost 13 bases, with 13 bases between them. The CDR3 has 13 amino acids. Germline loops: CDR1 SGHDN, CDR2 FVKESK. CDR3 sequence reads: CASSQDPAGNQFF. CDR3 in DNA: TGTGCCAGCAGCCAAGATCCTGCGGGAAATCAGTTCTTC.

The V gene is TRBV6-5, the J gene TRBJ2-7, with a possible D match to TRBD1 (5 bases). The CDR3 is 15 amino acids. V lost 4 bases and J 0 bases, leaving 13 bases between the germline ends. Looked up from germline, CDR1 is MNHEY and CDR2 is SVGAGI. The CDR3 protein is CASSSAGSGSYEQYF. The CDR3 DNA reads TGTGCCAGCAGTTCCGCAGGGTCAGGCTCCTACGAGCAGTACTTC.

The CDR3 DNA reads as TGTGCCAGCAGTTACTCCCTAGCGGGAGGTTCTGATACGCAGTATTTT. It is translated as CASSYSLAGGSDTQYF. V is TRBV6-5 and J is TRBJ2-3; 11 bases are a match to TRBD2. From germline, CDR1 is MNHEY and CDR2 SVGAGI. The CDR3 contains 16 residues. Unmatched junction bases numbered 5, after V lost 0 bases and J lost 6 bases.

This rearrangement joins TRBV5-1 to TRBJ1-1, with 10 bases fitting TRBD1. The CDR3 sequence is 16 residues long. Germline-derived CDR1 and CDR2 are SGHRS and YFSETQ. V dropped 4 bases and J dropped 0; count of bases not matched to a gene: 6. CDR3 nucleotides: TGCGCCAGCAGCACAGGGACAGGGGTTATGAACACTGAAGCTTTCTTT. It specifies CASSTGTGVMNTEAFF.

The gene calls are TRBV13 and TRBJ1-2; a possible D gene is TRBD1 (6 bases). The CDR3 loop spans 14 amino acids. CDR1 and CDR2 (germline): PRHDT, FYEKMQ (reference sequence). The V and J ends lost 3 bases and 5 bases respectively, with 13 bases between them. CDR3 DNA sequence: TGTGCCAGCAGCTTGGACCAGGGGCTATATGGCTACACCTTC. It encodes CASSLDQGLYGYTF.

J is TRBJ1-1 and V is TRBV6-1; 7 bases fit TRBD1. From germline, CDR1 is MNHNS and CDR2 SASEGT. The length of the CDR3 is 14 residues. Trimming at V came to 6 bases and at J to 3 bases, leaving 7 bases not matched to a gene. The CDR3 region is CASRRTQGDTEAFF. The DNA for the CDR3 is TGTGCCAGCAGACGAACTCAGGGGGACACTGAAGCTTTCTTT.

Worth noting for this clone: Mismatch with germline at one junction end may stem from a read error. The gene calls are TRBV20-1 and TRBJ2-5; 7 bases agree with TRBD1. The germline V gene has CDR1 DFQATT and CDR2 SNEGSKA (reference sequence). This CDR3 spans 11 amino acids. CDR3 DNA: TGCAGTGCTAAGGGGGCAGGCAAGCCCGACTTC. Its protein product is CSAKGAGKPDF.

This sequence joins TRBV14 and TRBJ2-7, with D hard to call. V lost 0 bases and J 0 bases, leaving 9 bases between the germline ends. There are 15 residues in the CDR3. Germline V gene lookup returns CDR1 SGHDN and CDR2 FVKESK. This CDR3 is CASSQDDWYSYEQYF. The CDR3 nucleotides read TGTGCCAGCAGCCAAGATGACTGGTACTCCTACGAGCAGTACTTC.

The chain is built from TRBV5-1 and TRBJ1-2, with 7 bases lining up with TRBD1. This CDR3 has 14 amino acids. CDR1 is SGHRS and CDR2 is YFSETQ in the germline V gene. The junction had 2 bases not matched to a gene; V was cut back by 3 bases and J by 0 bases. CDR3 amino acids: CASSSQGANYGYTF. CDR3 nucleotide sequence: TGCGCCAGCAGCTCTCAGGGGGCTAACTATGGCTACACCTTC.

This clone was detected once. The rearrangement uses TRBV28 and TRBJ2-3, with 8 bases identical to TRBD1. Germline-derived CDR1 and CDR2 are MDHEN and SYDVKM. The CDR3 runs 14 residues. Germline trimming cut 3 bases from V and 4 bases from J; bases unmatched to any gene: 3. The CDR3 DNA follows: TGTGCCAGCAGTTTGGGGACAGGTCCAGATACGCAGTATTTT. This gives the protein CASSLGTGPDTQYF.

This CDR3 reads CAISLDSSYEQYF. The CDR3 DNA reads TGTGCCATCAGTTTGGACAGTTCCTACGAGCAGTACTTC. This chain connects TRBV10-3 to TRBJ2-7, with D possibly TRBD1 on 6 matching bases. Germline V gene data show CDR1 as ENHRY and CDR2 as SYGVKD. The CDR3 sequence is 13 residues long. Trimming took off 5 bases at V and 1 base at J, with 9 bases between the two ends.

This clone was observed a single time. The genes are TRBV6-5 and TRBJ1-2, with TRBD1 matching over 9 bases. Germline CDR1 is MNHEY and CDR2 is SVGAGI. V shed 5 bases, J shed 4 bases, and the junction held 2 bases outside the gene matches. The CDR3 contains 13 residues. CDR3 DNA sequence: TGTGCCAGCAGTCGGGGACAGGGCTATGGCTACACCTTC. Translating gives CASSRGQGYGYTF.

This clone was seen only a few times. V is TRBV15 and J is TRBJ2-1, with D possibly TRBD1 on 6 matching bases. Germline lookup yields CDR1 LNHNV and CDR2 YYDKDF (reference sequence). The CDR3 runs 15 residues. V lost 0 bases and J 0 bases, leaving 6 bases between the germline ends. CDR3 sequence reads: CATSREGGSYNEQFF. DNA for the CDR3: TGTGCCACCAGCAGAGAAGGGGGCTCCTACAATGAGCAGTTCTTC. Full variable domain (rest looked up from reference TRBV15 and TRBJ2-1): DAMVIQNPRYQVTQFGKPVTLSCSQTLNHNVMYWYQQKSSQAPKLLFHYYDKDFNNEADTPDNFQSRRPNTSFCFLDIRSPGLGDTAMYLCATSREGGSYNEQFFGPGTRLTVL.

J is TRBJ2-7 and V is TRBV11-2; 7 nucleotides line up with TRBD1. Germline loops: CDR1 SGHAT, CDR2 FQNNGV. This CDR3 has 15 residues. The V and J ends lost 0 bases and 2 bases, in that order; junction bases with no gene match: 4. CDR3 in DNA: TGTGCCAGCAGCTTAGATGGCAGGGGGACCTACGAGCAGTACTTC. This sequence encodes CASSLDGRGTYEQYF. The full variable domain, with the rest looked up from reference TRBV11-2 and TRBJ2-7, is EAGVAQSPRYKIIEKRQSVAFWCNPISGHATLYWYQQILGQGPKLLIQFQNNGVVDDSQLPKDRFSAERLKGVDSTLKIQPAKLEDSAVYLCASSLDGRGTYEQYFGPGTRLTVT.

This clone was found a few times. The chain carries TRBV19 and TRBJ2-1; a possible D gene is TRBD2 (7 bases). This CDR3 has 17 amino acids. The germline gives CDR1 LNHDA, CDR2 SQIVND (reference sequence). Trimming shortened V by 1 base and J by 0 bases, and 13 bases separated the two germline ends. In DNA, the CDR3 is TGTGCCAGTAGTATAGGGGGGGGCGCGAGCTCCTACAATGAGCAGTTCTTC. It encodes CASSIGGGASSYNEQFF.

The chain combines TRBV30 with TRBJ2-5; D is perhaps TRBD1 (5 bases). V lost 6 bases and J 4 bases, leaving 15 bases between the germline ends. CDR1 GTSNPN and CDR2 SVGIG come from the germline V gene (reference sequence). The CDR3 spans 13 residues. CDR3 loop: CACTPGSRETQYF. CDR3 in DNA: TGTGCCTGCACCCCAGGGTCACGAGAGACCCAGTACTTC.

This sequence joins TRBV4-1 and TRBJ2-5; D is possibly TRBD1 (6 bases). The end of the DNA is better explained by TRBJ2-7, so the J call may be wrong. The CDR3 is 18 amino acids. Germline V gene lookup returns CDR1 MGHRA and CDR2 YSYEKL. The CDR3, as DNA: TGCGCCAGCAGCCAAGTTGACTTTTTGCCGGGACACTCCTACGAGCAGTACTTC. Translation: CASSQVDFLPGHSYEQYF.

This chain's CDR3 is CASSYWTLGGYGYTF. CDR3 coding DNA: TGTGCCAGCAGTTACTGGACTCTCGGAGGCTATGGCTACACCTTC. V and J are TRBV6-5 and TRBJ1-2, with D unclear. The CDR3 runs to 15 residues. Germline V gene sequence: CDR1 MNHEY, CDR2 SVGAGI. Trimming shortened V by 1 base and J by 4 bases, and 13 bases separated the two germline ends.

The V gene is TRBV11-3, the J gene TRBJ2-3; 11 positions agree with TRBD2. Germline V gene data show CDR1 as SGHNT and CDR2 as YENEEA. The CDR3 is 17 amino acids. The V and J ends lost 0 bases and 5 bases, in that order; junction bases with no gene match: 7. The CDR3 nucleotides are TGTGCCAGCAGCTTAGAACTAGCGGGAGCTAACGGAGATACGCAGTATTTT. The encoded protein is CASSLELAGANGDTQYF. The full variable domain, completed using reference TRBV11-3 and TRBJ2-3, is EAGVVQSPRYKIIEKKQPVAFWCNPISGHNTLYWYLQNLGQGPELLIRYENEEAVDDSQLPKDRFSAERLKGVDSTLKIQPAELGDSAVYLCASSLELAGANGDTQYFGPGTRLTVL.

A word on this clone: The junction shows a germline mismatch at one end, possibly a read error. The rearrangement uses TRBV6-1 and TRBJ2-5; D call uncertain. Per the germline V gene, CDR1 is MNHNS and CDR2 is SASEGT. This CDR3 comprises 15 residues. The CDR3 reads CASSPMGSWIESQYF. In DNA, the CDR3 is TGTGCCAGCAGTCCCATGGGCAGCTGGATAGAGTCCCAGTACTTC.

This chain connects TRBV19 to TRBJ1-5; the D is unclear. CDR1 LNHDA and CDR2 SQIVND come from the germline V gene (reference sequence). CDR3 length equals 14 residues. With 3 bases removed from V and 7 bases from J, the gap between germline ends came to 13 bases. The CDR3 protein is CASSIRPTGQPQHF. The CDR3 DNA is TGTGCCAGTAGTATTAGGCCTACGGGGCAGCCCCAGCATTTT.

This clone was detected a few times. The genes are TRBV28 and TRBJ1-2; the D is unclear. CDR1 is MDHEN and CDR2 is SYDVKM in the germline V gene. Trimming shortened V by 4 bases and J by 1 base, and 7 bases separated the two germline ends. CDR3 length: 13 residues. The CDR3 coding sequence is TGTGCCAGCAGTTCAATGTTTAACTATGGCTACACCTTC. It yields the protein CASSSMFNYGYTF.

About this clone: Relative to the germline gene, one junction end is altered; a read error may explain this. CDR3 loop: CATSGWAGGTDTQYF. The CDR3 DNA sequence: TGTGCCACCAGCGGTTGGGCGGGGGGGACAGATACGCAGTATTTT. The chain has TRBV7-6 and TRBJ2-3, with TRBD2 matching over 9 bases. Germline CDR1 reads SGHVS; CDR2 reads FNYEAQ. The CDR3 extends over 15 amino acids.

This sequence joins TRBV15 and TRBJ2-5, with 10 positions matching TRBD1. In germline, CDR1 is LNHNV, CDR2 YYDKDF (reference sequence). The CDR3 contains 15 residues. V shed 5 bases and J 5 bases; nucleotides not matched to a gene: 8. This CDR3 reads CATSLRDRGEETQYF. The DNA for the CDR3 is TGTGCCACCAGCCTTCGGGACAGGGGTGAGGAGACCCAGTACTTC.